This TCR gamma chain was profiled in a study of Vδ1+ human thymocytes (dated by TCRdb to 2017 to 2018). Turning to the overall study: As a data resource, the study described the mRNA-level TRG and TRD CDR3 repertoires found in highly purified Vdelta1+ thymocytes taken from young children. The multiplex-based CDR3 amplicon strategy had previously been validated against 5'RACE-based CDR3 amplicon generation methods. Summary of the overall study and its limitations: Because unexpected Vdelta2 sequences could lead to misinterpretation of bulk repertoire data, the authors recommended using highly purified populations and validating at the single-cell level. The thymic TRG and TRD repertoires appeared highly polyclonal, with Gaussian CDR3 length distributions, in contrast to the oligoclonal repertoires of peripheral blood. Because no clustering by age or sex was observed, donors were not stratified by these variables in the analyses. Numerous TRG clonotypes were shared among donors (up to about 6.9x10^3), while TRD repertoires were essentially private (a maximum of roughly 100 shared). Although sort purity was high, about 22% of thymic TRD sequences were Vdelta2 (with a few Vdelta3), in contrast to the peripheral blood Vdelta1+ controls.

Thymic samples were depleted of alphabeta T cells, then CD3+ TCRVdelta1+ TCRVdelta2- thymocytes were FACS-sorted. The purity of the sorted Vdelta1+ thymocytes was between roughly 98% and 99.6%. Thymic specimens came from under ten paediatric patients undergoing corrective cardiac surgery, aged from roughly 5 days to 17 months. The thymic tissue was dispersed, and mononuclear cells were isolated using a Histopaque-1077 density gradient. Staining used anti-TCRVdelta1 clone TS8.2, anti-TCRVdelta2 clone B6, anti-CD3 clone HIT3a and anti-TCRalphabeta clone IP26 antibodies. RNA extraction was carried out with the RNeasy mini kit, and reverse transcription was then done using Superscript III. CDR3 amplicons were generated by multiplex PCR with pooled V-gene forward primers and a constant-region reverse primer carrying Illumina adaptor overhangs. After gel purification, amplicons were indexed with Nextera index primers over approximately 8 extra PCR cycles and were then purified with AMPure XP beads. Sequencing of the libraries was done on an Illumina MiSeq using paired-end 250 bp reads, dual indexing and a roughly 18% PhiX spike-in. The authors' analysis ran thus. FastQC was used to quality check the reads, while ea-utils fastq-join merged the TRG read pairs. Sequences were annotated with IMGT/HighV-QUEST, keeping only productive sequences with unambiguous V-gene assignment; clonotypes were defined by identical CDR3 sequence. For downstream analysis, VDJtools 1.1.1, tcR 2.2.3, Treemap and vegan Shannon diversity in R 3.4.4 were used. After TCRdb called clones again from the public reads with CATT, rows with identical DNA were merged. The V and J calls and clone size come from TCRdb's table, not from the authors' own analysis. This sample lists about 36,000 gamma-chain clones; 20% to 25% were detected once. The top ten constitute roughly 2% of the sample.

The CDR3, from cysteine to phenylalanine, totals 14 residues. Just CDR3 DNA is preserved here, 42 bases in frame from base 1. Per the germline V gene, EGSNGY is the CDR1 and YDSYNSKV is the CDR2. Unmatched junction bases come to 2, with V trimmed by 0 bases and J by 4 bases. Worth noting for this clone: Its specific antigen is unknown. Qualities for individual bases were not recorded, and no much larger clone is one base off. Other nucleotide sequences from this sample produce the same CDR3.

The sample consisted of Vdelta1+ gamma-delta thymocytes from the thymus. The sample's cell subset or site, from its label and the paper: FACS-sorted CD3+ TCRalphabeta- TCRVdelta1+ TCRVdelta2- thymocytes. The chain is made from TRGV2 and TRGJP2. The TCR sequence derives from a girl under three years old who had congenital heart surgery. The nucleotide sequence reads TGTGCCACCTGGGACGGGCATAGTGATTGGATCAAGACGTTT. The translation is CATWDGHSDWIKTF.